This TCR beta chain is from a study of regulatory T cells in long-lasting Graves disease. Study-level results: Exclusively peripheral blood, rather than thyroid tissue, was studied.

Between the trimmed V and J ends, which lost 6 bases and 2 bases, there was a span of 14 bases. Germline V gives CDR1 SQVTM, CDR2 ANQGSEA. The CDR3 runs to 14 residues. Investigators prepared the TCR beta libraries by applying iRepertoire HTBI primers and Arm-PCR of CDR3 regions. The authors' processing: Across the samples, identification revealed about 62 TRBV and roughly 13 TRBJ segments. Using its own MiXCR run on the multiplex PCR reads, TCRdb lists one record per CDR3 protein. TCRdb assigned the V and J calls; the authors' analysis was not used. Found here are around 400,000 distinct CDR3 sequences, 20% to 25% of them singletons; the top ten hold about a quarter. Stated time point: persistent/refractory GD, antithyroid drugs over 5 years with positive TRAb. Researchers made the TCR library from RNA that was extracted from PBMCs. EDTA tubes received nine milliliters of collected peripheral blood.

Notes on this clonotype: What it recognizes is unknown.

Sequenced material: peripheral blood mononuclear cells (PBMCs), taken when the disease was refractory, from a patient treated with antithyroid drugs. This chain uses TRBV29-1 with TRBJ2-1; perhaps D is TRBD1 or TRBD2 (5 bases each). The source of this sequence is a female donor with Graves disease. This CDR3 is CSVKTGPAYNEQFF. For the CDR3, the DNA is TGCAGCGTCAAAACGGGACCAGCCTACAATGAGCAGTTCTTC.